The clone carrying this TCR beta chain came up many times. The CDR3 runs to 15 residues. From germline, CDR1 is SGHRS and CDR2 YFSETQ. The ends lost 0 bases at V and 2 bases at J; junction bases unmatched: 1. The data belong to a study of T cells in Graves' hyperthyroidism and ophthalmopathy. TCR beta CDR3 regions were amplified from RNA. Carried out on the TCR CDR3, a first-round RT-PCR used the HTBI primer set. One entry per CDR3 protein, called by TCRdb with MiXCR from the multiplex PCR reads. The sample shows hundreds of thousands of distinct CDR3 sequences, over 15% of them seen only once. The receptor was derived from a woman under 30 with Graves' hyperthyroidism. The V gene is TRBV5-1, the J gene TRBJ2-1, with 8 bases lining up with TRBD2. The specimen was blood. In DNA form, the CDR3 reads TGCGCCAGCAGCTTGGGACTAGCGACCTACAATGAGCAGTTCTTC. This sequence encodes CASSLGLATYNEQFF.